This is a list of T cell receptor beta chains from one sample in a study of control samples from healthy donors and cancer patients. Some clones are missing from TCRdb's copy, which holds only in-frame ones; the method was immunoSEQ multiplex PCR. The sample has 200,000 or so clones, roughly 94% seen once. Sequences were obtained from blood. Receptors were obtained from a man aged 45-65 years in good health. Each CDR3 is given with its conserved first and last residue.

v_gene: TRBV7-9; CDR3aa: CASSAQGAMNTEAFF
v_gene: TRBV2; CDR3aa: CASSVESGGVDTQYF
v_gene: TRBV11-2; CDR3aa: CASSFVTGGRIPEAFF
v_gene: TRBV5-6; CDR3aa: CASSLRTVVTTSNQPQHF
v_gene: TRBV3-1/TRBV3-2; CDR3aa: CASSQGGAGASNEQFF
v_gene: TRBV5-1; CDR3aa: CASSDGTSADTQYF
v_gene: TRBV6-5; CDR3aa: CASMRHGVDPQVF
v_gene: TRBV7-9; CDR3aa: CASSFSQGINYGYTF
v_gene: TRBV24-1; CDR3aa: CATSDFDRSSYNEQFF
v_gene: TRBV19; CDR3aa: CASTWGRGQTGVNTEAFF
v_gene: TRBV7-9; CDR3aa: CASSLAGGQIIGNTIYF
v_gene: TRBV6-5; CDR3aa: CAITSVVLNTEAFF
v_gene: TRBV2; CDR3aa: CASSLTGDHNSPLHF
v_gene: TRBV9; CDR3aa: CASSVGKGMNTEAFF
v_gene: TRBV7-9; CDR3aa: CASSSAGDDKFF
v_gene: TRBV11-2; CDR3aa: CASSSTGQGYDEQFF
v_gene: TRBV4-1; CDR3aa: CASSHRAGGEKLFF
v_gene: TRBV11-2; CDR3aa: CASSWTGMATNEKLFF